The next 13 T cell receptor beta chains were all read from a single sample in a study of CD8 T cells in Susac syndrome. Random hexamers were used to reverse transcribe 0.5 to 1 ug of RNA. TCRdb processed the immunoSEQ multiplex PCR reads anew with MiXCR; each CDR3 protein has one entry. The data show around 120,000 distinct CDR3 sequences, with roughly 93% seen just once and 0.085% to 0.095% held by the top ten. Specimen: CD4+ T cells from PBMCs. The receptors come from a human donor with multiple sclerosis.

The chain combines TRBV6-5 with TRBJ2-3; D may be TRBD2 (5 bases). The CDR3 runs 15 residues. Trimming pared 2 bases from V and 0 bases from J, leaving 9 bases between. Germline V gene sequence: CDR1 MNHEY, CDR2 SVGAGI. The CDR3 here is CASSYDGESTDTQYF. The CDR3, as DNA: TGTGCCAGCAGTTACGATGGGGAGAGCACAGATACGCAGTATTTT.

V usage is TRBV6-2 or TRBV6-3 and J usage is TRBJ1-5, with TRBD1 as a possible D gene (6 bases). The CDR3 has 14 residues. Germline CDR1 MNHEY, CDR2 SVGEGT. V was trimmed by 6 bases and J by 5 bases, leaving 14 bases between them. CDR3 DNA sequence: TGTGCCAGCAGCAGGGGACCCCCCGATCAGCCCCAGCATTTT. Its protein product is CASSRGPPDQPQHF.

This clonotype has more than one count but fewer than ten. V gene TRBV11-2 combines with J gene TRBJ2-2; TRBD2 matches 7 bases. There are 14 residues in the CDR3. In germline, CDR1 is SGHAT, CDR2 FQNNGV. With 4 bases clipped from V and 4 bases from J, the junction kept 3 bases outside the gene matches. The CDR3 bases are TGTGCCAGCAGCTCCGGGACTACCACCGGGGAGCTGTTTTTT. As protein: CASSSGTTTGELFF.

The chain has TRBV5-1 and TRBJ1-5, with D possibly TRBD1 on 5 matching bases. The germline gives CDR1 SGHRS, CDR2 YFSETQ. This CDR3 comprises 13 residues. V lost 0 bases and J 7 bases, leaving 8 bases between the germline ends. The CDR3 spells CASSLETDQPQHF. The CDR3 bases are TGCGCCAGCAGCTTGGAGACAGACCAGCCCCAGCATTTT.

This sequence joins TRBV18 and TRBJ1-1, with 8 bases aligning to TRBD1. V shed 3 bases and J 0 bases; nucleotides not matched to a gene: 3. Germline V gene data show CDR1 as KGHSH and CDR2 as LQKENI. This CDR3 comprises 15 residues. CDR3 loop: CASSPQGAMNTEAFF. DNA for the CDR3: TGTGCCAGCTCACCTCAGGGGGCAATGAACACTGAAGCTTTCTTT.

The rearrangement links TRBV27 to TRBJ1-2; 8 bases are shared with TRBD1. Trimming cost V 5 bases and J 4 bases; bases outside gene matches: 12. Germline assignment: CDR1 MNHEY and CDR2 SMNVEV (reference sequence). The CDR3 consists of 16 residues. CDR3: CASSPTLDRAGYGYTF. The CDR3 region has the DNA TGTGCCAGCAGTCCTACCCTGGACAGGGCCGGCTATGGCTACACCTTC.

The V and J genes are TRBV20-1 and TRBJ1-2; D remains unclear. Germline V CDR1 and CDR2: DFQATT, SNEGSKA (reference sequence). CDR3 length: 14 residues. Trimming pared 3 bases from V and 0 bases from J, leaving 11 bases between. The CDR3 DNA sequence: TGCAGTGCTAGGAGCGTCACTACTAACTATGGCTACACCTTC. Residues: CSARSVTTNYGYTF.

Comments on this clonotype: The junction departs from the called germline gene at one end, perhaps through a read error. CDR3 coding DNA: TGTGCTAGCAGCTTAGGGCAGAACACCGGGGAGCTGTTTTTT. Its translation: CASSLGQNTGELFF. The chain has TRBV7-7 and TRBJ2-2; D is unclear. This CDR3 has 14 amino acids. CDR1 and CDR2 (germline): SSHAT, FNYEAQ (reference sequence).

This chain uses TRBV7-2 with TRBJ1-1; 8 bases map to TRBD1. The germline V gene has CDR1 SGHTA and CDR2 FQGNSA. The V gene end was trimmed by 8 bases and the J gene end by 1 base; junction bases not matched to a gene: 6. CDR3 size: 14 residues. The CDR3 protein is CASAIGQGNTEAFF. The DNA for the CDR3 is TGTGCCAGCGCGATCGGACAGGGGAACACTGAAGCTTTCTTT.

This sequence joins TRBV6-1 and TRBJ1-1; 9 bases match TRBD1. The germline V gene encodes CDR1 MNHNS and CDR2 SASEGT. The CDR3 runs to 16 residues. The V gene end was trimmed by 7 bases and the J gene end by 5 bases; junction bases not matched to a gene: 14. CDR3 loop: CASNPGTGPAGTEAFF. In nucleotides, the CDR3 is TGTGCCAGCAACCCGGGGACAGGGCCGGCAGGGACTGAAGCTTTCTTT.

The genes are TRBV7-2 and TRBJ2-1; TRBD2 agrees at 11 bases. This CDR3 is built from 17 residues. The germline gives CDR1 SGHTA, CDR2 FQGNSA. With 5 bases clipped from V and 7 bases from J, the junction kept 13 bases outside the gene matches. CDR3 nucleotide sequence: TGTGCCAGCAGCAGAGGAATAGCGGGGGGGCCGAGGAATGAGCAGTTCTTC. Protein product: CASSRGIAGGPRNEQFF.

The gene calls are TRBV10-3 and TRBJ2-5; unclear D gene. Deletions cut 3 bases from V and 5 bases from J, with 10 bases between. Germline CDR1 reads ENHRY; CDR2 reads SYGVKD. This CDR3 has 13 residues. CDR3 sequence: CAISERQAETQYF. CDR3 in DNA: TGTGCCATCAGTGAAAGGCAGGCCGAGACCCAGTACTTC.

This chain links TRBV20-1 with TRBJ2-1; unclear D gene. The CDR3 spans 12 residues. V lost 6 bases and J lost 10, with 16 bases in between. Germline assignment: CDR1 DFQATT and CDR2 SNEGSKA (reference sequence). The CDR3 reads CSAKVRVEEQFF. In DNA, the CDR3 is TGCAGTGCAAAGGTCCGGGTGGAAGAGCAGTTCTTC.